Detailed here is one T cell receptor beta chain. This entry belongs to a study of blood T cell repertoires in COVID-19. Study-level information: T cells, B-cell-depleted T cells, or PBMCs provided the cDNA or gDNA that served as material.

Sequencing was performed with immunoSEQ multiplex PCR; in TCRdb, only in-frame clones are kept and a portion is missing. The sample includes about 250,000 clones, over 80% of them seen just once. Material: peripheral blood. The origin of this receptor is a human donor in a cohort sampled during active COVID-19.

CDR3 in amino acids: CAWSRRQGGRGYTF. The CDR3 coding sequence is TGTGCCTGGAGTAGGAGGCAGGGGGGTCGGGGCTACACCTTC. The genes are TRBV30 and TRBJ1-2, with TRBD1 matching over 7 bases. This CDR3 contains 14 residues. Per germline, CDR1 GTSNPN and CDR2 SVGIG (reference sequence). The ends lost 2 bases at V and 8 bases at J; junction bases unmatched: 11.